This TCR beta chain was obtained from a study of OX40 agonist ivuxolimab in advanced cancers. Study background: It was ivuxolimab, an agonistic anti-OX40 (CD134) antibody, that patients were treated with. Notes on the study in general: Blood T cells, both CD4+ and CD8+, expanded clonally by week 6 at 0.1 to 3.0 mg/kg. Part of the nonresponder group also had normalized T-cell clonal expansion that was low.

This clone was detected only a few times. Its antigen is undetermined. Measured with immunoSEQ multiplex PCR; TCRdb has only the in-frame clones, and not every one. The profile covers some 90,000 clones, with approximately 89% appearing a single time and under 0.95% taken by the ten largest. This sequence was found in an adult with an advanced solid tumor such as melanoma, head and neck, liver or kidney cancer. The material sequenced was CD4+ or CD8+ T cells sorted from blood, taken in a trial of the OX40 agonist ivuxolimab.

The CDR3 DNA reads as TGTGCCTTCGGGGGAGAATTTAATGAGCAGTTCTTC. Translation: CAFGGEFNEQFF. The V and J genes are TRBV6-6 and TRBJ2-1, with D maybe TRBD2 (6 bases). Trimming cost V 11 bases and J 7 bases, with 15 bases left between them. Germline V gene lookup returns CDR1 MNHNY and CDR2 SVGAGI (reference sequence). The CDR3 is 12 amino acids.